The rows below give T cell receptor beta chains drawn from one sample of a study of blood T cell repertoires in COVID-19. Libraries were prepared by immunoSEQ multiplex PCR; TCRdb keeps only in-frame clonotypes and omits some of them. The profile covers approximately 300,000 clones, with 70% to 90% appearing a single time and under 4.5% taken by the ten largest. Input material: peripheral blood. All receptors derive from a woman in her forties or fifties with active or convalescent COVID-19. Both conserved end residues are part of each CDR3. A D gene is named only where the DNA matches it firmly.

v_call,j_call,d_call,cdr3_nt,cdr3_aa
TRBV24-1,TRBJ2-3,TRBD1,TGTGCCACCAGTACAGGGGAAGGAGGCACAGATACGCAGTATTTT,CATSTGEGGTDTQYF
TRBV11-1,TRBJ1-6,NA,TGTGCCAGCAGCTTACAAGGGGGTAATTCACCCCTCCACTTT,CASSLQGGNSPLHF
TRBV25-1,TRBJ2-2,NA,TGTGCCAGCAGTGACGGCGGGTCTATATGGACCGGGGAGCTGTTTTTT,CASSDGGSIWTGELFF
TRBV12-5,TRBJ2-7,NA,TGTGCTAGTCGTAGGAGCTCCTACGAGCAGTACTTC,CASRRSSYEQYF
TRBV3-1/TRBV3-2,TRBJ2-5,TRBD2,TGTGCCAGCAGCCAAGCACTAGCGGGGGGTGTAGAGACCCAGTACTTC,CASSQALAGGVETQYF
TRBV21-1,TRBJ1-1,NA,TGTGCCAGCAGCAAAGGGGGGCAGGGACCGAACACTGAAGCTTTCTTT,CASSKGGQGPNTEAFF
TRBV27,TRBJ2-1,NA,TGTGCCAGCAGTTACAGCTCCTACAATGAGCAGTTCTTC,CASSYSSYNEQFF
TRBV7-2,TRBJ1-6,TRBD1,TGTGCCAGCAGCCCCCGGACAGGGGGCCCTTCGGGGTCACCCCTCCACTTT,CASSPRTGGPSGSPLHF
TRBV5-6,TRBJ1-2,TRBD1,TGTGCCAGCAGCTCGGGGACAGGGATCTATGGCTACACCTTC,CASSSGTGIYGYTF
TRBV30,TRBJ1-2,NA,TGTGCCTGGAGGGGGCAGGGCGACTATGGCTACACCTTC,CAWRGQGDYGYTF
TRBV11-2,TRBJ1-2,TRBD1,TGTGCCAGCAGCCCCCTCCGGGACAGGGCTAGCTACACCTTC,CASSPLRDRASYTF
TRBV6-2/TRBV6-3,TRBJ1-4,TRBD1,TGTGCCAGCAGTTCCGGACAGGGAATATCTACAACTAATGAAAAACTGTTTTTT,CASSSGQGISTTNEKLFF
TRBV2,TRBJ1-4,NA,TGTGCCGGGAGTGGAGGCTTGAATGAAAAACTGTTTTTT,CAGSGGLNEKLFF
TRBV12-3/TRBV12-4,TRBJ1-1,NA,TGTGCCAGCAGTACGACAGGAAAGACTGAAGCTTTCTTT,CASSTTGKTEAFF
TRBV10-3,TRBJ1-4,NA,TGTGCCATCAGTGATCCAGGCTCAAATGAAAAACTGTTTTTT,CAISDPGSNEKLFF